The subject of this entry is one T cell receptor (beta chain). This sample is drawn from a study of blood T cell repertoires in COVID-19. Produced via immunoSEQ multiplex PCR; TCRdb's table is partial and in-frame only. Of roughly 200,000 clones detected, approximately 86% appear once; the ten largest clones hold around 4%. Germline values: CDR1 SEHNR, CDR2 FQNEAQ (reference sequence). This CDR3 has 14 amino acids. The trim removed 3 bases at V and 7 bases at J, leaving 5 bases unmatched. Ages ranged from about 18 to 89 years, with residence in approximately 23 US areas. Participants had their cohort set by participant-reported clinical history. No more than 2 weeks before study entry, exposed participants had met a case of COVID-19.

The V call is TRBV7-9, the J call TRBJ1-4, with 7 bases fitting TRBD1. The TCR originated in a woman aged 30 to 39 who had been exposed to COVID-19. The sample was PBMCs or T cells enriched from blood (not recorded which). The CDR3 DNA reads TGTGCCAGCAGCTTGGACAGGATTGGTGAAAAACTGTTTTTT. It specifies CASSLDRIGEKLFF. The full variable domain, with the rest looked up from reference TRBV7-9 and TRBJ1-4, is DTGVSQNPRHKITKRGQNVTFRCDPISEHNRLYWYRQTLGQGPEFLTYFQNEAQLEKSRLLSDRFSAERPKGSFSTLEIQRTEQGDSAMYLCASSLDRIGEKLFFGSGTQLSVL.